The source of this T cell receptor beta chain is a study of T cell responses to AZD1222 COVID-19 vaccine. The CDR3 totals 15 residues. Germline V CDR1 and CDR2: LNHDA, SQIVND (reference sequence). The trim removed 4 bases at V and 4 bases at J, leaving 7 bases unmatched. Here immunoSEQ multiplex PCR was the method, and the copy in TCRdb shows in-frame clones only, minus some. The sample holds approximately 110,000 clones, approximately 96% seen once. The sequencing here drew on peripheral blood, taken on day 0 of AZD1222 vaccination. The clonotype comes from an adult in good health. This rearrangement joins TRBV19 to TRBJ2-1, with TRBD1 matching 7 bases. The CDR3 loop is CASSSPPTGYNEQFF. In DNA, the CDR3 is TGTGCCAGTAGTAGTCCCCCGACAGGGTACAATGAGCAGTTCTTC.